One and the same sample provided the 30 T cell receptor beta chains below, sequenced in a study of shared clonotypes between healthy human individuals (dated by TCRdb to about 2020). For the CD8 naive samples, CD45RO-negative cells were positively selected for CCR7, yielding a CD45RA+CCR7+ population from which TemRA cells were excluded. The receptor library was made with the immunoSEQ multiplex PCR assay. TCRdb provides this immuneACCESS table in a form limited to in-frame rearrangements. Some clones are lacking; in checked studies, under half of them reflect an unresolved V gene, and why the rest are absent is not known. For this sample there are around 2.1 million clones; 90% to 95% appear just once. The top ten clonotypes cover roughly 1.8% of the sample. Sample: naive CD8+ T cells from PBMCs. This specimen's cell subset or site label, interpreted: CD45RA+CCR7+. These receptors all stem from a man younger than 30 in good health. Some clones in this sample may be carry-over from other donors' samples.

The chain employs TRBV27 and TRBJ2-7; tentative D call: TRBD2 (6 bases). Looked up from germline, CDR1 is MNHEY and CDR2 is SMNVEV (reference sequence). The germline V and J ends were trimmed by 5 bases and 2 bases, with 10 bases remaining between them. This CDR3 has 13 residues. This CDR3 reads CASSERVAYEQYF. CDR3 bases: TGTGCCAGCAGTGAGCGGGTCGCCTACGAGCAGTACTTC.

In nucleotides, the CDR3 is TGTGCCAGCAGCCCGCAGGGGGACTTGGGGGCCAACGTCCTGACTTTC. Protein sequence: CASSPQGDLGANVLTF. The rearrangement uses TRBV4-2 and TRBJ2-6; D is perhaps TRBD1 (7 bases). This CDR3 region has 16 residues. Trimming left V 4 bases short and J 4 bases short, with 14 bases between. Germline values: CDR1 LGHNA, CDR2 YNFKEQ.

This sequence joins TRBV5-8 and TRBJ1-4; D is unresolved. Germline V CDR1 and CDR2: SGHTS, YDEGEE. The CDR3 consists of 16 residues. Trimming cost V 2 bases and J 0 bases, with 11 bases left between them. CDR3 coding DNA: TGTGCCAGCAGCTTTAGGTGGGATGCAACTAATGAAAAACTGTTTTTT. Residues: CASSFRWDATNEKLFF.

The chain is built from TRBV4-2 and TRBJ2-4, with 8 bases matching TRBD2. The V gene end was trimmed by 3 bases and the J gene end by 0 bases; junction bases not matched to a gene: 10. Germline V gene lookup returns CDR1 LGHNA and CDR2 YNFKEQ. The length of the CDR3 is 18 residues. In DNA, the CDR3 is TGTGCCAGCAGCCAGAATAGCGGGACCTTTATAGCCAAAAACATTCAGTACTTC. It translates to CASSQNSGTFIAKNIQYF.

CDR3 region: CASSLGLAGNTGELFF. CDR3 nucleotides: TGTGCCAGCAGCTTGGGACTAGCGGGGAACACCGGGGAGCTGTTTTTT. The chain is built from TRBV7-3 and TRBJ2-2, with 12 nucleotides matching TRBD2. This CDR3 is 16 amino acids long. Germline CDR1 reads SGHTA; CDR2 reads FQGTGA. The V and J ends lost 3 bases and 1 base, in that order; junction bases with no gene match: 0.

The chain combines TRBV5-1 with TRBJ2-7, with D possibly matching TRBD1 (5 bases). Germline V gene data show CDR1 as SGHRS and CDR2 as YFSETQ. V was cut by 4 bases and J by 5 bases, with 22 bases left in between. This CDR3 contains 16 residues. In nucleotides, the CDR3 is TGCGCCAGCAGCCACGGACCCGAGAAAAGGGGCGACGAGCAGTACTTC. Translating gives CASSHGPEKRGDEQYF.

The V gene is TRBV28, the J gene TRBJ1-1; maybe TRBD1 (6 bases). Germline V CDR1 and CDR2: MDHEN, SYDVKM. Trimming shortened V by 6 bases and J by 1 base, and 21 bases separated the two germline ends. The CDR3 totals 17 residues. The CDR3 protein is CASSREDGGGPNTEAFF. For the CDR3, the DNA is TGTGCCAGCAGCCGAGAAGATGGGGGGGGCCCGAACACTGAAGCTTTCTTT.

The V call is TRBV5-1, the J call TRBJ2-1; TRBD2 might be the D (5 bases). V was trimmed by 2 bases and J by 5 bases, leaving 14 bases between them. The CDR3 has 15 amino acids. CDR1 is SGHRS and CDR2 is YFSETQ in the germline V gene. The CDR3 reads CASSFLGGPHNEQFF. The CDR3 region has the DNA TGCGCCAGCAGCTTCCTTGGCGGGCCCCACAATGAGCAGTTCTTC.

V usage is TRBV27 and J usage is TRBJ2-5; D may be TRBD1 or TRBD2 (5 bases each). The CDR3 loop spans 11 amino acids. The germline V and J ends were trimmed by 8 bases and 1 base, with 5 bases remaining between them. Germline V CDR1 and CDR2: MNHEY, SMNVEV (reference sequence). The CDR3 DNA follows: TGTGCCAGCGGGACCCAAGAGACCCAGTACTTC. Residues: CASGTQETQYF.

The gene calls are TRBV10-3 and TRBJ2-1; a weak D match, TRBD1 (6 bases). The CDR3 length is 16 residues. Trimming shortened V by 9 bases and J by 8 bases, and 26 bases separated the two germline ends. In germline, CDR1 is ENHRY, CDR2 SYGVKD. Here the CDR3 DNA reads TGTGCCATAATCCCGGAGATGGACAGAGATGGCGATGAGCAGTTCTTC. Translated, it gives CAIIPEMDRDGDEQFF.

V usage is TRBV4-1 and J usage is TRBJ1-2, with D possibly TRBD1 on 5 matching bases. The CDR3 loop spans 15 amino acids. Germline CDR1 MGHRA, CDR2 YSYEKL. V was clipped by 6 bases and J by 0 bases, with 14 bases between them. The CDR3 protein is CASRRDFTANYGYTF. For the CDR3, the DNA is TGCGCCAGCAGGAGGGACTTCACTGCTAACTATGGCTACACCTTC.

This chain uses TRBV5-1 with TRBJ2-7; the match to TRBD1 covers 8 bases. The CDR3 has 18 residues. The germline V gene has CDR1 SGHRS and CDR2 YFSETQ. Trimming removed 4 bases from V and 0 bases from J; junction bases left unmatched: 15. CDR3 sequence (DNA): TGCGCCAGCAGCGTACCTGGCACAGGGGGTGATATCTCCTACGAGCAGTACTTC. Amino acids: CASSVPGTGGDISYEQYF. The full variable domain, in which reference TRBV5-1 and TRBJ2-7 provide the parts outside the CDR3, is KAGVTQTPRYLIKTRGQQVTLSCSPISGHRSVSWYQQTPGQGLQFLFEYFSETQRNKGNFPGRFSGRQFSNSRSEMNVSTLELGDSALYLCASSVPGTGGDISYEQYFGPGTRLTVT.

CDR3 in DNA: TGTGCCAGCAGCAGATCGAAGGAAGGGGGGGGCAATCAGCCCCAGCATTTT. Translation: CASSRSKEGGGNQPQHF. The chain recombines TRBV21-1 with TRBJ1-5. TRBV21-1 is shown as a pseudogene. The CDR3 extends over 17 amino acids.

V is TRBV9 and J is TRBJ2-2; D is unclear. CDR1 SGDLS and CDR2 YYNGEE come from the germline V gene. The ends were cut back, 4 bases at V and 2 bases at J, with 15 bases in the middle. This CDR3 region has 16 residues. CDR3 sequence: CASSPPPSTNTGELFF. The CDR3 DNA sequence: TGTGCCAGCAGCCCCCCCCCAAGCACCAACACCGGGGAGCTGTTTTTT.

This clone was seen more than once but under ten times. The V and J genes are TRBV18 and TRBJ1-1; 7 positions match TRBD1. This CDR3 has 12 residues. CDR1 KGHSH and CDR2 LQKENI come from the germline V gene. Germline trimming cut 7 bases from V and 8 bases from J; bases unmatched to any gene: 7. Written as DNA, the CDR3 is TGTGCCAGCTGTTTGGACAGGACCGAAGCTTTCTTT. This encodes CASCLDRTEAFF. Complete variable domain (other parts from reference TRBV18 and TRBJ1-1): NAGVMQNPRHLVRRRGQEARLRCSPMKGHSHVYWYRQLPEEGLKFMVYLQKENIIDESGMPKERFSAEFPKEGPSILRIQQVVRGDSAAYFCASCLDRTEAFFGQGTRLTVV.

The rearrangement uses TRBV25-1 and TRBJ1-2, with TRBD1 matching over 7 bases. Trimming removed 3 bases from V and 0 bases from J; junction bases left unmatched: 10. This CDR3 spans 17 amino acids. In germline, CDR1 is MGHDK, CDR2 SYGVNS. CDR3 in amino acids: CASSDFGRGYTNYGYTF. The DNA of the CDR3 is TGTGCCAGCAGTGATTTTGGCAGGGGGTACACTAACTATGGCTACACCTTC.

J is TRBJ2-7 and V is TRBV7-8; no clear D gene. V lost 1 base, J lost 0 bases, and 10 bases lay in between. Germline V gives CDR1 SGHVS, CDR2 FQNEAQ. CDR3 length equals 15 residues. CDR3 DNA: TGTGCCAGCAGCTTAGGTTGGGCTTCCTCCTACGAGCAGTACTTC. This sequence encodes CASSLGWASSYEQYF.

V is TRBV10-3 and J is TRBJ1-1; D perhaps matches TRBD1 (6 bases). Trimming removed 5 bases at V and 1 base at J, with 26 bases between. Germline assignment: CDR1 ENHRY and CDR2 SYGVKD. The CDR3 has 19 amino acids. CDR3 coding DNA: TGTGCCATCAGTATCCCCCCTCCCGACAGGACCCCGACGAACACTGAAGCTTTCTTT. Amino acids: CAISIPPPDRTPTNTEAFF.

V and J are TRBV13 and TRBJ2-5; 9 nucleotides align to TRBD2. This CDR3 has 14 amino acids. V shed 5 bases, J shed 4 bases, and the junction held 5 bases outside the gene matches. Germline assignment: CDR1 PRHDT and CDR2 FYEKMQ (reference sequence). CDR3: CASSHAGGVETQYF. The CDR3 DNA is TGTGCCAGCAGCCACGCGGGAGGGGTAGAGACCCAGTACTTC.

This rearrangement joins TRBV28 to TRBJ1-1; the match to TRBD1 covers 9 bases. Germline-derived CDR1 and CDR2 are MDHEN and SYDVKM. There are 19 residues in the CDR3. The junction had 21 bases not matched to a gene; V was cut back by 2 bases and J by 8 bases. The CDR3 nucleotides read TGTGCCAGCAGTTTAGCGGTGAGCACATCCTCCTACAGGGGGCGCGAAGCTTTCTTT. It yields the protein CASSLAVSTSSYRGREAFF. Together with reference TRBV28 and TRBJ1-1, the CDR3 gives the full variable domain: DVKVTQSSRYLVKRTGEKVFLECVQDMDHENMFWYRQDPGLGLRLIYFSYDVKMKEKGDIPEGYSVSREKKERFSLILESASTNQTSMYLCASSLAVSTSSYRGREAFFGQGTRLTVV.

In the case of this clone: A much larger clone differs by one base, so this may be a read error. Other DNA variants within this sample encode the same CDR3. The J gene is TRBJ1-5, the V gene TRBV27; 9 bases fit TRBD1. Germline V CDR1 and CDR2: MNHEY, SMNVEV (reference sequence). The V and J ends lost 4 bases and 3 bases, in that order; junction bases with no gene match: 1. CDR3 length: 14 residues. CDR3 protein: CASSWTGANQPQHF. As DNA, the CDR3 is TGTGCCAGCAGTTGGACAGGGGCCAATCAGCCCCAGCATTTT.

The chain is built from TRBV27 and TRBJ1-2; D is possibly TRBD1 (6 bases). Germline V lookup: CDR1 MNHEY, CDR2 SMNVEV (reference sequence). Trimming removed 6 bases from V and 6 bases from J, with 20 bases in between. The CDR3 loop spans 15 amino acids. This CDR3 reads CASRSAGGGPDGYTF. CDR3 DNA: TGTGCCAGCAGGTCGGCCGGAGGGGGGCCCGATGGCTACACCTTC.

This clone was seen once. Mismatch with germline at one junction end may stem from a read error. This chain uses TRBV25-1 with TRBJ2-1; D is possibly TRBD2 (5 bases). CDR1 MGHDK and CDR2 SYGVNS come from the germline V gene. The CDR3 length is 13 residues. CDR3: CATGEVGHNEQFF. CDR3 in DNA: TGCGCGACCGGGGAAGTCGGCCACAATGAGCAGTTCTTC.

The V gene is TRBV7-2, the J gene TRBJ2-3; 9 positions agree with TRBD2. With V trimmed by 1 base and J by 2 bases, 1 base remained unmatched. This CDR3 has 15 residues. The V gene's germline CDR1 is SGHTA and CDR2 FQGNSA. CDR3 sequence reads: CASSLVAGVTDTQYF. CDR3 nucleotides: TGTGCCAGCAGCTTAGTAGCGGGAGTCACAGATACGCAGTATTTT.

The chain links TRBV5-5 to TRBJ1-2; no definite D call. The germline V gene encodes CDR1 SGHKS and CDR2 YYEKEE (reference sequence). V was clipped by 0 bases and J by 5 bases, with 14 bases between them. The CDR3 totals 15 residues. The CDR3 DNA reads as TGTGCCAGCAGCTTGGGGTTCAGCACTCTATATGGCTACACCTTC. Encoded protein: CASSLGFSTLYGYTF.

This chain links TRBV4-3 with TRBJ2-1, with 10 bases identical to TRBD1. After removal of 4 bases from V and 9 bases from J, the junction contained 9 bases not matched to a gene. The CDR3 extends over 15 amino acids. Germline V lookup: CDR1 LGHNA, CDR2 YSLEER. The CDR3 bases are TGCGCCAGCAGCCCCCGGGACAGGGGATTCACTGAGCAGTTCTTC. Protein product: CASSPRDRGFTEQFF.

The chain links TRBV5-4 to TRBJ2-2; D possibly uses TRBD1 or TRBD2 (5 bases each). V gave up 3 bases and J gave up 4 bases, with 7 bases separating them. The length of the CDR3 is 13 residues. Germline V gene sequence: CDR1 SGHNT, CDR2 YYREEE (reference sequence). CDR3 in amino acids: CASSWDGTGELFF. The CDR3 bases are TGTGCCAGCAGCTGGGACGGCACCGGGGAGCTGTTTTTT.

This sequence joins TRBV4-1 and TRBJ2-7; 9 nucleotides line up with TRBD1. CDR3 size: 15 residues. Germline V gene lookup returns CDR1 MGHRA and CDR2 YSYEKL. V gave up 2 bases and J gave up 6 bases; unmatched junction bases: 8. The CDR3 region has the DNA TGCGCCAGCAGCCAAAAACAGGGGGCGTTGGGCGAGCAGTACTTC. Translation: CASSQKQGALGEQYF.

This clone was found once. This chain joins TRBV5-1 and TRBJ1-1; D is possibly TRBD1 (6 bases). Looked up from germline, CDR1 is SGHRS and CDR2 is YFSETQ. The V gene lost 0 bases and the J gene lost 0 bases, with 12 bases spanning the gap. The CDR3 contains 16 residues. CDR3: CASSLVGQSVNTEAFF. The CDR3 coding sequence is TGCGCCAGCAGCTTGGTAGGACAGTCGGTGAACACTGAAGCTTTCTTT.

This chain joins TRBV6-5 and TRBJ1-1; D gene unclear. The CDR3 consists of 15 residues. Germline V gene data show CDR1 as MNHEY and CDR2 as SVGAGI. With 0 bases removed from V and 0 bases from J, the gap between germline ends came to 8 bases. CDR3 in amino acids: CASSYSNTMNTEAFF. The CDR3 nucleotides are TGTGCCAGCAGTTACTCTAATACCATGAACACTGAAGCTTTCTTT.